Listed below are T cell receptor beta chains from one sample, sequenced in a study of T cells in Graves' hyperthyroidism and ophthalmopathy. TCRdb reprocessed the multiplex PCR reads with MiXCR, giving one entry per CDR3 protein. The repertoire holds about 400,000 distinct CDR3 sequences, with just under 15% as singletons. The sequenced sample consisted of blood. These receptors originate from a woman under 40 with Graves' hyperthyroidism. CDR3s include the opening cysteine and the closing phenylalanine or tryptophan.

TRBJ1-4,TRBV6-1,CASSEAWGDDEKLFF
TRBJ1-1,TRBV30,CAWSGRTEAFF
TRBJ2-3,TRBV3-1,CASSKVRADTQYF
TRBJ2-7,TRBV10-3,CAIRGTSGSHEQYF
TRBJ2-1,TRBV28,CASRLTGIRYNEQFF
TRBJ2-2,TRBV18,CASSPLTDNTGELFF
TRBJ2-5,TRBV6-1,CASSEMRGQETQYF
TRBJ1-2,TRBV7-2,CASSTDRGLYGYTF
TRBJ2-1,TRBV28,CASTSPSSRDYNEQFF
TRBJ1-2,TRBV18,CASSPSGPNGYTF
TRBJ2-3,TRBV30,CAWTGLLVGTDTQYF
TRBJ1-5,TRBV6-1,CASMPGGAGSKDQPQHF
TRBJ2-7,TRBV6-1,CASSDQPGTGGLYEQYF
TRBJ2-7,TRBV7-9,CASSSLVNEQYF
TRBJ2-1,TRBV6-2/TRBV6-3,CASKDRPTSGAHNEQFF
TRBJ2-7,TRBV3-1,CASSQDLAVYEQYF
TRBJ2-4,TRBV5-1,CASSLIQGEGTILAKNIQYF
TRBJ2-1,TRBV7-3,CASSGVGASSYNEQFF
TRBJ1-5,TRBV18,CASSPGAGGYQPQHF
TRBJ1-2,TRBV30,CAWTGGASYGYTF
TRBJ2-7,TRBV6-1,CASSYARDGPYEQYF
TRBJ2-6,TRBV28,CASRTPGANVLTF
TRBJ2-5,TRBV25-1,CASSEGSSGREETQYF
TRBJ2-1,TRBV7-9,CASSPRDRGLNEQFF
TRBJ2-7,TRBV2,CASSGDPQTHSYEQYF
TRBJ1-2,TRBV10-3,CAISDLNYGYTF
TRBJ2-3,TRBV25-1,CASSEPYTDTQYF
TRBJ2-6,TRBV7-2,CASSPGPYSGANVLTF